This T cell receptor (beta chain) was observed in a study of T cells in localized non-small cell lung cancer. Findings of the study overall: A median of roughly 52 of the top 100 tumor clones appeared in adjacent lung, which was paired and uninvolved. Elevated blood T cell density was associated with longer overall survival. It remains possible that heterogeneity exists, since only one tumor region was sequenced. T cell clonality was highest in uninvolved adjacent lung, above tumor.

Profiling relied on immunoSEQ multiplex PCR, and the TCRdb table lists in-frame clones only, not all of them. The sample records tens of thousands of clones, roughly nine tenths being singletons. As for this clone: Antigen specificity is unknown. Additional DNA sequences in this sample encode the identical CDR3.

This material consisted of peripheral blood, taken before any cancer treatment. This receptor was obtained from a man aged 35 to 70 with stage I lung adenocarcinoma.

Here the CDR3 reads CASSSRGETQYF. The CDR3 bases are TGTGCCAGCAGTTCGCGGGGAGAGACCCAGTACTTC. The chain links TRBV2 to TRBJ2-5; D is possibly TRBD2 (6 bases). Germline CDR1 is SNHLY and CDR2 is FYNNEI. Trimming took off 5 bases at V and 4 bases at J, with 8 bases between the two ends. CDR3 size: 12 residues.